This is a list of T cell receptor beta chains from one sample in a study of CD8 T cells in Susac syndrome. TCRdb reprocessed the immunoSEQ multiplex PCR reads with MiXCR, giving one entry per CDR3 protein. This sample has around 130,000 distinct CDR3 sequences; around 94% occur once, and the top ten carry around 0.12%. Sequenced: CD4+ T cells from PBMCs. The receptors were gathered from a human donor with multiple sclerosis. Both conserved end residues are part of each CDR3. D genes are given only for firm matches.

>TRBD2|TRBJ2-3|TRBV20-1
TGCAGTGCTCCCCGCGGGGGGGCTCTCTCAGATACGCAGTATTTT
CSAPRGGALSDTQYF
>TRBD2|TRBJ2-1|TRBV25-1
TGTGCCAGCAGTCTAGCGGGAGTAGGTGAGCAGTTCTTC
CASSLAGVGEQFF
>-|TRBJ2-5|TRBV19
TGTGCCAGTAGTATGATTCTTATCGGACAGGAGGGAGGAGAGACCCAGTACTTC
CASSMILIGQEGGETQYF
>TRBD2|TRBJ2-1|TRBV9
TGTGCCAGCAGCGTAGCCCCAGCGGGAGGGCTCCAAAATGAGCAGTTCTTC
CASSVAPAGGLQNEQFF
>-|TRBJ2-7|TRBV5-1
TGCGCCAGCAGCTTGGAACTAGCCAGCTCCTACGAGCAGTACTTC
CASSLELASSYEQYF
>TRBD2|TRBJ2-3|TRBV4-1
TGCGCCAGCAGCCCTGCGGGAGGCCTCGCAGATACGCAGTATTTT
CASSPAGGLADTQYF
>TRBD1|TRBJ1-2|TRBV18
TGTGCCAGCTCACCCTCTGAGGGGGACAGCTATGGCTACACCTTC
CASSPSEGDSYGYTF
>TRBD1|TRBJ2-1|TRBV2
TGTGCCAGCAGTTCCAGGGGGCACCTCCTCCCCAATGAGCAGTTCTTC
CASSSRGHLLPNEQFF
>-|TRBJ1-1|TRBV27
TGTGCCAGCACCCCCCTGGGGGAAACCATGAACACTGAAGCTTTCTTT
CASTPLGETMNTEAFF
>-|TRBJ1-2|TRBV5-6
TGTGCCAGCAGCTTCGAGAGTAATGACTATGGCTACACCTTC
CASSFESNDYGYTF
>TRBD2|TRBJ2-5|TRBV18
TGTGCCAGCTCACCAAGCGGGAGAATCGAGACCCAGTACTTC
CASSPSGRIETQYF
>-|TRBJ2-3|TRBV5-1
TGCGCCAGCAGCCGACAGAGCACTAGCACAGATACGCAGTATTTT
CASSRQSTSTDTQYF
>-|TRBJ1-2|TRBV3-1
TGTGCCAGCAGCCAAGAAACGACTAACTATGGCTACACCTTC
CASSQETTNYGYTF
>-|TRBJ2-1|TRBV3-1
TGTGCCAGCAGTCCAGCGGCGGGCAGGGCGCTTTACAATGAGCAGTTCTTC
CASSPAAGRALYNEQFF
>-|TRBJ1-2|TRBV6-1
TGTGCCAGCACCTCAAACCCAGGGAAGGATAGCTATGGCTACACCTTC
CASTSNPGKDSYGYTF
>-|TRBJ2-1|TRBV18
TGTGCCAGCTCACCCCTGGGCCTATCGTCCTACAATGAGCAGTTCTTC
CASSPLGLSSYNEQFF